A single sample is the source of the 27 T cell receptor beta chains below, sequenced in a study of CD8+ T cells in alopecia areata. RNA was extracted and reverse transcribed into cDNA as the sequencing template. This table comes from immunoSEQ multiplex PCR, and its TCRdb copy is limited to in-frame clones, with some not included. The data hold about 180,000 clones, with roughly 59% observed a single time. Sequencing used CD4+ T cells sorted from blood, obtained at week 0. These receptors all stem from a human donor with alopecia areata.

V is TRBV5-1 and J is TRBJ1-2, with TRBD1 matching over 10 bases. J gave up 4 bases and V 4 bases, and 7 bases lay outside the gene matches. The germline V gene has CDR1 SGHRS and CDR2 YFSETQ. The CDR3 extends over 15 amino acids. The CDR3 region is CASSDRTGGFYGYTF. CDR3 nucleotide sequence: TGCGCCAGCAGCGACAGGACAGGGGGGTTCTATGGCTACACCTTC.

This clone came up a few times. The V gene is TRBV10-3, the J gene TRBJ1-5, with D unclear. This CDR3 has 13 residues. Trimming shortened V by 6 bases and J by 5 bases, and 11 bases separated the two germline ends. The germline CDR1 and CDR2 sequences are ENHRY and SYGVKD. In nucleotides, the CDR3 is TGTGCCATCAGAGGGAGTTGGGATCAGCCCCAGCATTTT. Translated: CAIRGSWDQPQHF.

The chain employs TRBV29-1 and TRBJ2-6, with TRBD1 identical over 12 bases. Germline CDR1 is SQVTM and CDR2 is ANQGSEA. J gave up 3 bases and V 6 bases, and 3 bases lay outside the gene matches. There are 15 residues in the CDR3. CDR3 sequence (DNA): TGCAGCGTGGGACAGGGGGCTGTTGGGGCCAACGTCCTGACTTTC. It is translated as CSVGQGAVGANVLTF.

The chain carries TRBV29-1 and TRBJ1-1; tentatively, D is TRBD1 (5 bases). This CDR3 is built from 13 residues. From germline, CDR1 is SQVTM and CDR2 ANQGSEA. Between the trimmed V and J ends, which lost 5 bases and 1 base, there was a span of 11 bases. The CDR3 reads CSVQPQGNTEAFF. CDR3 sequence (DNA): TGCAGCGTTCAACCTCAGGGGAACACTGAAGCTTTCTTT.

The chain uses TRBV6-5 and TRBJ1-6; D unclear. CDR1 and CDR2 from the germline V gene are MNHEY and SVGAGI. V was clipped by 0 bases and J by 10 bases, with 7 bases between them. There are 13 residues in the CDR3. The CDR3 DNA follows: TGTGCCAGCAGTTACTCGAAGGTCTCACCCCTCCACTTT. Its translation is CASSYSKVSPLHF.

J is TRBJ2-5 and V is TRBV30; D gene unclear. Germline V CDR1 and CDR2: GTSNPN, SVGIG (reference sequence). The CDR3 is 14 amino acids. V was shortened by 0 bases and J by 1 base, with 9 bases between the two germline ends. The CDR3 region has the DNA TGTGCCTGGAGTGTACGCCGGCGCCAAGAGACCCAGTACTTC. As protein: CAWSVRRRQETQYF. Drawing the rest from reference TRBV30 and TRBJ2-5, the complete variable domain is SQTIHQWPATLVQPVGSPLSLECTVEGTSNPNLYWYRQAAGRGLQLLFYSVGIGQISSEVPQNLSASRPQDRQFILSSKKLLLSDSGFYLCAWSVRRRQETQYFGPGTRLLVL.

The chain links TRBV5-1 to TRBJ2-1; D remains unclear. Trimming shortened V by 4 bases and J by 0 bases, and 11 bases separated the two germline ends. CDR1 and CDR2 from the germline V gene are SGHRS and YFSETQ. The CDR3 runs 15 residues. CDR3 DNA sequence: TGCGCCAGCAGCCCCGCCTTAGACTCCTACAATGAGCAGTTCTTC. This translates into CASSPALDSYNEQFF.

This clone was seen a handful of times. V usage is TRBV7-9 and J usage is TRBJ1-2; 10 nucleotides line up with TRBD1. V was clipped by 4 bases and J by 3 bases; unmatched bases: 5. The CDR3 consists of 15 residues. Looked up from germline, CDR1 is SEHNR and CDR2 is FQNEAQ (reference sequence). CDR3 bases: TGTGCCAGCAGCTGGGCGACAGGGGGCGACTATGGCTACACCTTC. Protein: CASSWATGGDYGYTF.

The chain is built from TRBV2 and TRBJ2-5; tentative D call: TRBD2 (5 bases). Germline V gene lookup returns CDR1 SNHLY and CDR2 FYNNEI. Between the trimmed V and J ends, which lost 3 bases and 2 bases, there was a span of 10 bases. CDR3 length: 14 amino acids. This chain's CDR3 is CASSDWTGQETQYF. The CDR3 region has the DNA TGTGCCAGCAGTGACTGGACTGGGCAAGAGACCCAGTACTTC.

This clone turned up a few times. In nucleotides, the CDR3 is TGCAGCGTGTACACTGGACAGGGAAACACTGAAGCTTTCTTT. Translation gives CSVYTGQGNTEAFF. The chain uses TRBV29-1 and TRBJ1-1, with 8 bases matching TRBD1. The junction had 8 bases not matched to a gene; V was cut back by 6 bases and J by 2 bases. The germline gives CDR1 SQVTM, CDR2 ANQGSEA. The CDR3 contains 14 residues. The full variable domain, with the rest looked up from reference TRBV29-1 and TRBJ1-1, is SAVISQKPSRDICQRGTSLTIQCQVDSQVTMMFWYRQQPGQSLTLIATANQGSEATYESGFVIDKFPISRPNLTFSTLTVSNMSPEDSSIYLCSVYTGQGNTEAFFGQGTRLTVV.

The chain is built from TRBV15 and TRBJ1-1; weak D call: TRBD1 (5 bases). V was pared by 4 bases and J by 0 bases, with 18 bases between. Per germline, CDR1 LNHNV and CDR2 YYDKDF (reference sequence). CDR3 length: 17 residues. The CDR3 coding sequence is TGTGCCACCAGCAATAATCTCTTTGGGACGATGAACACTGAAGCTTTCTTT. Translated, it gives CATSNNLFGTMNTEAFF.

V gene TRBV30 combines with J gene TRBJ2-7, with a tentative D call TRBD1 (5 bases). This CDR3 spans 13 amino acids. The germline V gene encodes CDR1 GTSNPN and CDR2 SVGIG (reference sequence). Deletions cut 8 bases from V and 0 bases from J, with 14 bases between. The CDR3, as DNA: TGTGCCGGAGCCAGGGCGAGCTCCTACGAGCAGTACTTC. This translates into CAGARASSYEQYF. Looking up the rest from reference TRBV30 and TRBJ2-7 gives the full variable domain: SQTIHQWPATLVQPVGSPLSLECTVEGTSNPNLYWYRQAAGRGLQLLFYSVGIGQISSEVPQNLSASRPQDRQFILSSKKLLLSDSGFYLCAGARASSYEQYFGPGTRLTVT.

This clone has a single count. This chain connects TRBV30 to TRBJ2-1; no clear D. CDR1 and CDR2 from the germline V gene are GTSNPN and SVGIG (reference sequence). The V and J ends lost 5 bases and 6 bases respectively, with 17 bases between them. This CDR3 region has 14 residues. CDR3 in amino acids: CAWGPGNTGNEQFF. Here the CDR3 DNA reads TGTGCCTGGGGGCCCGGAAACACCGGCAATGAGCAGTTCTTC. Together with reference TRBV30 and TRBJ2-1, the CDR3 gives the full variable domain: SQTIHQWPATLVQPVGSPLSLECTVEGTSNPNLYWYRQAAGRGLQLLFYSVGIGQISSEVPQNLSASRPQDRQFILSSKKLLLSDSGFYLCAWGPGNTGNEQFFGPGTRLTVL.

J is TRBJ1-5 and V is TRBV19; D gene unclear. This CDR3 has 13 residues. V was shortened by 5 bases and J by 3 bases, with 8 bases between the two germline ends. Per germline, CDR1 LNHDA and CDR2 SQIVND (reference sequence). The CDR3 bases are TGTGCCAGTAGTCTGAGATTCAATCAGCCCCAGCATTTT. As protein: CASSLRFNQPQHF.

V is TRBV15 and J is TRBJ2-3; 7 positions agree with TRBD2. CDR1 and CDR2 from the germline V gene are LNHNV and YYDKDF (reference sequence). There are 15 residues in the CDR3. Trimming cost V 0 bases and J 5 bases; bases outside gene matches: 5. The CDR3 reads CATSRDRGVGDTQYF. The DNA of the CDR3 is TGTGCCACCAGCAGAGATCGGGGGGTTGGAGATACGCAGTATTTT.

CDR3: CASSLSPSGQGGNIQYF. CDR3 DNA sequence: TGCGCCAGCAGCTTGAGCCCTTCGGGACAGGGAGGAAACATTCAGTACTTC. The rearrangement links TRBV5-1 to TRBJ2-4, with 9 positions matching TRBD1. The CDR3 loop spans 17 amino acids. Germline CDR1 and CDR2: SGHRS and YFSETQ. The junction had 11 bases not matched to a gene; V was cut back by 1 base and J by 6 bases.

A word on this clone: This specimen includes other DNA sequences encoding the same CDR3. The chain carries TRBV30 and TRBJ2-3; possible D gene TRBD1, 6 bases. Trimming took off 3 bases at V and 5 bases at J, with 9 bases between the two ends. The CDR3 length is 12 residues. In germline, CDR1 is GTSNPN, CDR2 SVGIG (reference sequence). The CDR3 DNA reads as TGTGCCTGGAGCCCACAGGGAGATACGCAGTATTTT. Its translation is CAWSPQGDTQYF.

This clone was seen more than once but under ten times. The chain links TRBV29-1 to TRBJ2-7; tentatively, D is TRBD1 or TRBD2 (5 bases each). The CDR3 is made up of 12 amino acids. CDR1 SQVTM and CDR2 ANQGSEA come from the germline V gene. The V gene lost 4 bases and the J gene lost 6 bases, with 13 bases spanning the gap. The DNA of the CDR3 is TGCAGCGTTGGTGGGGGATTCGGCGAGCAGTACTTC. Translation: CSVGGGFGEQYF.

This clone has a handful of counts. This chain links TRBV7-9 with TRBJ2-5, with D uncertain. CDR3 length equals 12 residues. The V end was cut by 2 bases, the J end by 2 bases, with 3 bases between. Per germline, CDR1 SEHNR and CDR2 FQNEAQ (reference sequence). Written as DNA, the CDR3 is TGTGCCAGCAGCTTATATCAAGAGACCCAGTACTTC. This translates into CASSLYQETQYF.

The CDR3 sequence is CASSAGQGKETQYF. CDR3 bases: TGTGCCAGCAGCGCGGGACAGGGTAAAGAGACCCAGTACTTC. The rearrangement uses TRBV7-2 and TRBJ2-5, with 9 nucleotides matching TRBD1. CDR3 length equals 14 residues. J was trimmed by 3 bases and V by 5 bases; bases with no gene match: 4. Germline CDR1 and CDR2: SGHTA and FQGNSA. The variable domain in full, with the rest retrieved from reference TRBV7-2 and TRBJ2-5, is GAGVSQSPSNKVTEKGKDVELRCDPISGHTALYWYRQSLGQGLEFLIYFQGNSAPDKSGLPSDRFSAERTGGSVSTLTIQRTQQEDSAVYLCASSAGQGKETQYFGPGTRLLVL.

The chain employs TRBV18 and TRBJ1-4; D is uncertain. In germline, CDR1 is KGHSH, CDR2 LQKENI. CDR3 size: 16 residues. The V end was cut by 4 bases, the J end by 3 bases, with 15 bases between. The DNA of the CDR3 is TGTGCCAGCTCACGTCGCTCCGGAGATGCTAATGAAAAACTGTTTTTT. Translating gives CASSRRSGDANEKLFF.

The chain has TRBV19 and TRBJ1-6; no definite D call. CDR3 length: 16 amino acids. V lost 3 bases and J lost 6, with 15 bases in between. Germline V gene data show CDR1 as LNHDA and CDR2 as SQIVND (reference sequence). CDR3 in DNA: TGTGCCAGTAGTATTGGGAACACCTACCCTAATTCACCCCTCCACTTT. Translation gives CASSIGNTYPNSPLHF.

The chain carries TRBV2 and TRBJ1-6, with unresolved D. Per germline, CDR1 SNHLY and CDR2 FYNNEI. V was cut by 3 bases and J by 7 bases, with 10 bases left in between. The CDR3 runs to 14 residues. CDR3 protein: CASSDGSKNSPLHF. CDR3 nucleotides: TGTGCCAGCAGTGACGGCAGCAAGAATTCACCCCTCCACTTT.

J is TRBJ1-2 and V is TRBV29-1, with D perhaps matching TRBD1 (6 bases). This CDR3 has 14 amino acids. Trimming left V 6 bases short and J 8 bases short, with 22 bases between. CDR1 and CDR2 from the germline V gene are SQVTM and ANQGSEA. This CDR3 is CSVGPGQKLRGYTF. CDR3 DNA: TGCAGCGTAGGACCGGGACAAAAGCTTCGAGGCTACACCTTC.

The chain joins TRBV7-9 to TRBJ2-3, with 9 bases lining up with TRBD2. The germline V gene has CDR1 SEHNR and CDR2 FQNEAQ (reference sequence). V lost 2 bases to trimming and J lost 1 base; unmatched junction nucleotides: 4. The CDR3 extends over 16 amino acids. The CDR3 coding sequence is TGTGCCAGCAGCTTATGGGCTAGCGGGGGCACAGATACGCAGTATTTT. Amino acid sequence: CASSLWASGGTDTQYF.

The J gene is TRBJ2-6, the V gene TRBV29-1; D remains unclear. The CDR3 loop spans 13 amino acids. With 4 bases removed from V and 2 bases from J, the gap between germline ends came to 6 bases. Per germline, CDR1 SQVTM and CDR2 ANQGSEA. The CDR3 sequence is CSVGETGANVLTF. In DNA form, the CDR3 reads TGCAGCGTTGGAGAGACTGGGGCCAACGTCCTGACTTTC. Looking up the rest from reference TRBV29-1 and TRBJ2-6 gives the full variable domain: SAVISQKPSRDICQRGTSLTIQCQVDSQVTMMFWYRQQPGQSLTLIATANQGSEATYESGFVIDKFPISRPNLTFSTLTVSNMSPEDSSIYLCSVGETGANVLTFGAGSRLTVL.

In DNA, the CDR3 is TGTGCCAGCAGCCCCGGTCGTCGTAATTCACCCCTCCACTTT. Amino acids: CASSPGRRNSPLHF. The J gene is TRBJ1-6, the V gene TRBV9, with no clear D. The germline V gene has CDR1 SGDLS and CDR2 YYNGEE. The CDR3 has 14 residues. The germline V and J ends were trimmed by 4 bases and 6 bases, with 11 bases remaining between them.